The clone carrying this T cell receptor (beta chain) has only a few counts. Its matching antigen is unknown. These data are taken from a study of cytomegalovirus exposure and HLA in healthy donors. The study's findings and limits: Most likely, a cluster of highly shared sequence variants arose as a sequencing artifact. A later analysis by the authors found several of the most significant clusters apparently linked to common viral pathogens. There were some V segments, including TRBV6-2 and TRBV6-3, excluded as indistinguishable.

CDR1 MNHEY and CDR2 SVGAGI come from the germline V gene. V lost 2 bases and J lost 1, with 8 bases in between. The CDR3 runs 15 residues. The study ran its PCR with 60 Vbeta and 13 Jbeta primers. Clones were sequenced by immunoSEQ multiplex PCR, and TCRdb holds only the in-frame ones, with some missing. The data contain over 100,000 clones, about 10% of them singletons. The chain links TRBV6-5 to TRBJ2-2; D perhaps matches TRBD1 (6 bases). Sequenced input: PBMCs. This TCR derives from a woman between 40 and 50 years old in good health and CMV-seropositive. The CDR3 DNA follows: TGTGCCAGCAGTTACGCACAGGGGAACACCGGGGAGCTGTTTTTT. It yields the protein CASSYAQGNTGELFF.